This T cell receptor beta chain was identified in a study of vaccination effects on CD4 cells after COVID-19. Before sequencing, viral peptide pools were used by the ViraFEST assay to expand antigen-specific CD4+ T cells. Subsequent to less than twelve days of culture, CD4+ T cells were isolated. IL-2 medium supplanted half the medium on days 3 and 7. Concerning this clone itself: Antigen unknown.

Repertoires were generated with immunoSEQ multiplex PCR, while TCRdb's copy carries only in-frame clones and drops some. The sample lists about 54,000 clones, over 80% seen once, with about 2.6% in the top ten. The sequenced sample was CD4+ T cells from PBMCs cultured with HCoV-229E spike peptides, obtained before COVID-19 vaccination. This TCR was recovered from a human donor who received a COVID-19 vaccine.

The CDR3 here is CAWSQGSENIQYF. The CDR3 nucleotides read TGTGCCTGGAGTCAAGGGTCCGAGAACATTCAGTACTTC. The gene calls are TRBV30 and TRBJ2-4; D remains unclear. Germline assignment: CDR1 GTSNPN and CDR2 SVGIG (reference sequence). V was shortened by 2 bases and J by 7 bases, with 12 bases between the two germline ends. This CDR3 region has 13 residues.